The clone carrying this TCR beta chain turned up a few times. This entry comes from a study of T-cell memory formation after mild COVID-19. The V gene end was trimmed by 5 bases and the J gene end by 4 bases; junction bases not matched to a gene: 7. Germline V gene lookup returns CDR1 SGHVS and CDR2 FNYEAQ. The CDR3 has 17 residues. With constant-segment primers, 5'RACE yielded cDNA libraries of TCR alpha and TCR beta that carried sample barcodes and UMIs. TCRdb processed the 5' RACE reads anew with MiXCR; each CDR3 protein has one entry. The sample carries 200,000 or so distinct CDR3 sequences, roughly 10% recorded once.

The specimen sequenced was PBMCs or a T cell subset sorted from them (not recorded which). The sequence was collected from a man aged 18 to 30 who had mild COVID-19 (a few samples of this study predate the infection). Cell type and time point are not known. The rearrangement joins TRBV7-6 to TRBJ2-1; TRBD2 aligns across 14 bases. CDR3 in amino acids: CASSPMGLAGAYNEQFF. DNA for the CDR3: TGTGCCAGCAGCCCAATGGGACTAGCGGGGGCTTACAATGAGCAGTTCTTC.